Shown below are 17 T cell receptor beta chains from a single sample sequenced in a study of the immune and genomic landscape of osteosarcoma. Profiling relied on immunoSEQ multiplex PCR, and the TCRdb table lists in-frame clones only, not all of them. Of roughly 3,000 clones listed, roughly 78% are singletons. The source material was metastatic tumor tissue from the lung. Receptors were obtained from a woman between 18 and 29 years old with osteosarcoma.

Here the CDR3 reads CASSVQGASTDTQYF. DNA of the CDR3: TGCGCCAGCAGCGTGCAGGGGGCTAGCACAGATACGCAGTATTTT. The V and J genes are TRBV4-3 and TRBJ2-3, with TRBD1 identical over 8 bases. With 5 bases clipped from V and 0 bases from J, the junction kept 4 bases outside the gene matches. The germline V gene encodes CDR1 LGHNA and CDR2 YSLEER. CDR3 length equals 15 residues.

The rearrangement joins TRBV4-1 to TRBJ1-1, with D perhaps TRBD1 (6 bases). V lost 1 base and J 1 base, leaving 7 bases between the germline ends. Germline lookup yields CDR1 MGHRA and CDR2 YSYEKL. This CDR3 region has 14 residues. CDR3 sequence (DNA): TGCGCCAGCAGCCAAGTGGGGGCGAACACTGAAGCTTTCTTT. Residues: CASSQVGANTEAFF.

The rearrangement links TRBV5-1 to TRBJ2-1, with 9 bases that match TRBD2. From germline, CDR1 is SGHRS and CDR2 YFSETQ. The CDR3 runs 13 residues. The junction had 1 base not matched to a gene; V was cut back by 3 bases and J by 6 bases. CDR3 region: CASSSLAGNEQFF. The CDR3 DNA is TGCGCCAGCAGCTCACTAGCGGGCAATGAGCAGTTCTTC.

This clone came up once. This rearrangement joins TRBV6-5 to TRBJ2-7; TRBD2 agrees at 7 bases. The germline V gene has CDR1 MNHEY and CDR2 SVGAGI. The CDR3 runs to 15 residues. V was clipped by 6 bases and J by 0 bases; unmatched bases: 8. CDR3 sequence: CASRASGETSYEQYF. The CDR3 coding sequence is TGTGCCAGCAGAGCGAGCGGGGAGACCTCCTACGAGCAGTACTTC.

This clone was observed once. The chain carries TRBV9 and TRBJ1-5; D is uncertain. V was shortened by 0 bases and J by 0 bases, with 7 bases between the two germline ends. CDR1 and CDR2 (germline): SGDLS, YYNGEE. The CDR3 sequence is 15 residues long. The CDR3 is CASSVGGYSNQPQHF. CDR3 DNA: TGTGCCAGCAGCGTAGGGGGTTATAGCAATCAGCCCCAGCATTTT.

The V call is TRBV19, the J call TRBJ1-1; TRBD1 might be the D (6 bases). The CDR3 is 15 amino acids. The V gene lost 5 bases and the J gene lost 6 bases, with 19 bases spanning the gap. Per the germline V gene, CDR1 is LNHDA and CDR2 is SQIVND (reference sequence). CDR3 residues: CASSFPAPGAPEAFF. The CDR3 DNA is TGTGCCAGTAGTTTCCCGGCCCCAGGGGCCCCTGAAGCTTTCTTT.

The CDR3 DNA follows: TGTGCCAGCAGTGCGACTAGCGGGGGGTCCGGCTCCTACAATGAGCAGTTCTTC. It codes for CASSATSGGSGSYNEQFF. This chain uses TRBV6-4 with TRBJ2-1; 13 nucleotides agree with TRBD2. J lost 0 bases, V lost 4 bases, and 6 bases had no gene match. Germline V gives CDR1 MRHNA, CDR2 SNTAGT. The CDR3 loop spans 18 amino acids.

The rearrangement links TRBV6-5 to TRBJ2-1; no firm D call. Germline CDR1 reads MNHEY; CDR2 reads SVGAGI. The CDR3 runs 14 residues. V lost 6 bases to trimming and J lost 5 bases, with 14 bases between them. The CDR3 is CASRKVLLDNEQFF. The CDR3 nucleotides read TGTGCCAGCAGGAAAGTCCTACTGGACAATGAGCAGTTCTTC.

The V and J genes are TRBV14 and TRBJ2-7; D unclear. The CDR3 is 16 residues long. The V gene lost 6 bases and the J gene lost 7 bases, with 25 bases spanning the gap. CDR1 is SGHDN, CDR2 FVKESK, per germline. CDR3 nucleotides: TGTGCCAGCAGTGCTGGGCGCTATTCGTCGTTTACAGAGCAGTACTTC. It encodes CASSAGRYSSFTEQYF. The whole variable domain, filled in from reference TRBV14 and TRBJ2-7, reads EAGVTQFPSHSVIEKGQTVTLRCDPISGHDNLYWYRRVMGKEIKFLLHFVKESKQDESGMPNNRFLAERTGGTYSTLKVQPAELEDSGVYFCASSAGRYSSFTEQYFGPGTRLTVT.

The gene calls are TRBV4-3 and TRBJ2-1, with 8 bases lining up with TRBD1. The V and J ends lost 5 bases and 7 bases, in that order; junction bases with no gene match: 19. The length of the CDR3 is 18 residues. CDR1 and CDR2 from the germline V gene are LGHNA and YSLEER. CDR3 region: CASSYMTGDGISVNEQFF. DNA for the CDR3: TGCGCCAGCAGCTACATGACAGGGGATGGTATTTCAGTAAATGAGCAGTTCTTC.

This rearrangement joins TRBV7-9 to TRBJ1-1; weak D call: TRBD1 (5 bases). The CDR3 totals 16 residues. The germline V gene encodes CDR1 SEHNR and CDR2 FQNEAQ (reference sequence). The V end was cut by 0 bases, the J end by 4 bases, with 15 bases between. The CDR3 region is CASSLAIGVRATEAFF. The CDR3, as DNA: TGTGCCAGCAGCTTAGCGATAGGAGTCAGGGCCACTGAAGCTTTCTTT.

The chain couples TRBV7-2 to TRBJ1-5, with 7 bases aligning to TRBD1. The CDR3 runs to 14 residues. V lost 4 bases, J lost 3 bases, and 3 bases stayed unmatched. Germline CDR1 reads SGHTA; CDR2 reads FQGNSA. DNA of the CDR3: TGTGCCAGCAGCTCGGACAGGAACAATCAGCCCCAGCATTTT. This gives the protein CASSSDRNNQPQHF.

The chain employs TRBV7-3 and TRBJ2-1; D is tentatively TRBD1 or TRBD2 (5 bases each). V was trimmed by 0 bases and J by 7 bases, leaving 25 bases between them. Looked up from germline, CDR1 is SGHTA and CDR2 is FQGTGA. The CDR3 consists of 19 residues. CDR3 loop: CASSLTGESTLLALNEQFF. Written as DNA, the CDR3 is TGTGCCAGCAGCTTAACGGGGGAGTCTACCCTTCTCGCCCTTAATGAGCAGTTCTTC.

This chain links TRBV6-5 with TRBJ1-6; D may be TRBD1 (5 bases). Trimming left V 6 bases short and J 7 bases short, with 13 bases between. CDR3 length: 14 residues. The V gene's germline CDR1 is MNHEY and CDR2 SVGAGI. The CDR3 bases are TGTGCCAGCAGGCCCACAGGCGCAAATTCACCCCTCCACTTT. It yields the protein CASRPTGANSPLHF.

The rearrangement joins TRBV7-9 to TRBJ1-1; D is undetermined. The CDR3 spans 14 residues. From germline, CDR1 is SEHNR and CDR2 FQNEAQ (reference sequence). Between the trimmed V and J ends, which lost 1 base and 4 bases, there was a span of 10 bases. CDR3 DNA: TGTGCCAGCAGCTTAGAGGGTAAAGGCACTGAAGCTTTCTTT. Translating gives CASSLEGKGTEAFF. The entire variable domain, with the rest obtained from reference TRBV7-9 and TRBJ1-1, is as follows: DTGVSQNPRHKITKRGQNVTFRCDPISEHNRLYWYRQTLGQGPEFLTYFQNEAQLEKSRLLSDRFSAERPKGSFSTLEIQRTEQGDSAMYLCASSLEGKGTEAFFGQGTRLTVV.

The gene calls are TRBV6-6 and TRBJ1-3; D possibly corresponds to TRBD1 (6 bases). V gave up 6 bases and J gave up 9 bases, with 9 bases separating them. Germline CDR1 and CDR2: MNHNY and SVGAGI (reference sequence). The CDR3 totals 11 residues. This chain's CDR3 is CASSSGATIYF. The DNA for the CDR3 is TGTGCCAGCAGCTCAGGGGCCACCATATATTTT.

The sample holds one count of this clone. The V and J genes are TRBV30 and TRBJ1-6; D is perhaps TRBD1 (6 bases). V lost 0 bases and J lost 6, with 9 bases in between. Germline CDR1 is GTSNPN and CDR2 is SVGIG (reference sequence). The CDR3 loop spans 14 amino acids. The CDR3, as DNA: TGTGCCTGGAGTGTAATGGACAGTAATTCACCCCTCCACTTT. It is translated as CAWSVMDSNSPLHF.